These 24 T cell receptor beta chains were sequenced from one sample in a study of CD8 T cells in ankylosing spondylitis. From the 5' RACE reads, TCRdb called clonotypes with MiXCR, one entry per CDR3 protein. The sample consists of about 200,000 distinct CDR3 sequences, roughly 25% of them appearing once. Sequenced sample: blood, either unsorted or a sorted T cell fraction (not recorded which). Every receptor here comes from a male donor with ankylosing spondylitis or in good health (not recorded which).

The chain has TRBV6-1 and TRBJ2-1; the D call may be TRBD1 or TRBD2 (6 bases each). This CDR3 comprises 14 residues. The germline V and J ends were trimmed by 8 bases and 5 bases, with 16 bases remaining between them. Germline lookup yields CDR1 MNHNS and CDR2 SASEGT. The CDR3, as DNA: TGTGCCAGCGCGCGGGACACACTCAACAATGAGCAGTTCTTC. Its protein is CASARDTLNNEQFF.

This clonotype has a single count. The V gene is TRBV20-1, the J gene TRBJ1-4, with a possible D match to TRBD1 (5 bases). The CDR3 runs 13 residues. The germline V gene has CDR1 DFQATT and CDR2 SNEGSKA (reference sequence). The V and J ends lost 3 bases and 8 bases respectively, with 13 bases between them. This CDR3 is CSARVGPGEKLFF. As DNA, the CDR3 is TGCAGTGCTAGGGTGGGACCAGGGGAAAAACTGTTTTTT.

This clonotype has just one count. This chain connects TRBV10-3 to TRBJ2-5; tentatively, D is TRBD1 (6 bases). Trimming left V 6 bases short and J 5 bases short, with 13 bases between. The V gene's germline CDR1 is ENHRY and CDR2 SYGVKD. The CDR3 has 13 residues. This CDR3 is CAISRGLRETQYF. The CDR3 nucleotides read TGTGCCATCAGCAGGGGCCTTCGGGAGACCCAGTACTTC.

This clonotype was counted many times. The chain couples TRBV4-1 to TRBJ1-1, with D perhaps TRBD1 (6 bases). Germline lookup yields CDR1 MGHRA and CDR2 YSYEKL. The V and J ends lost 1 base and 0 bases respectively, with 15 bases between them. This CDR3 is built from 17 residues. CDR3 residues: CASSQGFQGLMNTEAFF. The CDR3 DNA follows: TGCGCCAGCAGCCAAGGGTTCCAGGGGTTGATGAACACTGAAGCTTTCTTT.

V is TRBV23-1 and J is TRBJ2-7; D unclear. TRBV23-1 qualifies as an ORF whose function is uncertain. V was shortened by 6 bases and J by 0 bases, with 15 bases between the two germline ends. This CDR3 spans 15 amino acids. CDR3: CASSQLSVSSYEQYF. CDR3 DNA sequence: TGCGCCAGCAGCCAGCTTTCCGTGAGCTCCTACGAGCAGTACTTC.

This clonotype showed up many times. The DNA of the CDR3 is TGCAGCGGGGGGACTAGTGGGAGCACAGATACGCAGTATTTT. It codes for CSGGTSGSTDTQYF. The chain joins TRBV29-1 to TRBJ2-3, with 8 bases fitting TRBD2. J was trimmed by 0 bases and V by 7 bases; bases with no gene match: 6. This CDR3 is 14 amino acids long. Germline V CDR1 and CDR2: SQVTM, ANQGSEA.

At least ten counts were recorded for this clonotype. The chain uses TRBV5-1 and TRBJ2-7, with D possibly matching TRBD1 (5 bases). This CDR3 spans 13 amino acids. Germline V CDR1 and CDR2: SGHRS, YFSETQ. V dropped 2 bases and J dropped 2 bases, with 8 bases sitting between them. The chain's CDR3 is CASSLEQAYEQYF. The CDR3, as DNA: TGCGCCAGCAGCTTAGAACAGGCCTACGAGCAGTACTTC.

This clonotype came up many times. This chain uses TRBV7-2 with TRBJ2-1, with D perhaps matching TRBD2 (6 bases). The CDR3 length is 15 residues. V was clipped by 0 bases and J by 7 bases, with 13 bases between them. The germline V gene has CDR1 SGHTA and CDR2 FQGNSA. The DNA for the CDR3 is TGTGCCAGCAGCTTAGCTGGAGGGCCGGAGAATGAGCAGTTCTTC. Its translation is CASSLAGGPENEQFF. Together with reference TRBV7-2 and TRBJ2-1, the CDR3 gives the full variable domain: GAGVSQSPSNKVTEKGKDVELRCDPISGHTALYWYRQSLGQGLEFLIYFQGNSAPDKSGLPSDRFSAERTGGSVSTLTIQRTQQEDSAVYLCASSLAGGPENEQFFGPGTRLTVL.

This clonotype was observed many times. V gene TRBV29-1 combines with J gene TRBJ1-1; 9 bases are shared with TRBD1. Germline CDR1 is SQVTM and CDR2 is ANQGSEA. V dropped 4 bases and J dropped 4; count of bases not matched to a gene: 7. The CDR3 contains 14 residues. CDR3 loop: CSVGRDRVFTEAFF. The CDR3 nucleotides are TGCAGCGTTGGCCGGGACAGGGTATTCACTGAAGCTTTCTTT. The full variable domain, completed using reference TRBV29-1 and TRBJ1-1, is SAVISQKPSRDICQRGTSLTIQCQVDSQVTMMFWYRQQPGQSLTLIATANQGSEATYESGFVIDKFPISRPNLTFSTLTVSNMSPEDSSIYLCSVGRDRVFTEAFFGQGTRLTVV.

Ten or more counts support this clonotype. V usage is TRBV29-1 and J usage is TRBJ1-2; no clear D. CDR1 and CDR2 from the germline V gene are SQVTM and ANQGSEA. V was trimmed by 2 bases and J by 7 bases, leaving 11 bases between them. The CDR3 sequence is 12 residues long. CDR3 DNA: TGCAGCGTTGAATCGCGTGTGAGTGGCTACACCTTC. This translates into CSVESRVSGYTF.

DNA of the CDR3: TGTGCCAGCAGTCGCAGAGAAGGAGGGGCGACAGATACGCAGTATTTT. This sequence encodes CASSRREGGATDTQYF. V is TRBV6-1 and J is TRBJ2-3, with a tentative D call TRBD2 (6 bases). The germline gives CDR1 MNHNS, CDR2 SASEGT. V was shortened by 5 bases and J by 3 bases, with 18 bases between the two germline ends. The CDR3 runs 16 residues.

V gene TRBV19 combines with J gene TRBJ2-1; TRBD1 matches at 10 bases. Germline CDR1 is LNHDA and CDR2 is SQIVND (reference sequence). There are 17 residues in the CDR3. After removal of 4 bases from V and 8 bases from J, the junction contained 14 bases not matched to a gene. The CDR3 is CASSKDSPGQGRDEQFF. DNA for the CDR3: TGTGCCAGTAGTAAGGACTCGCCGGGACAGGGGAGGGATGAGCAGTTCTTC.

This clonotype was detected ten times or more. The chain links TRBV5-1 to TRBJ1-1; D ambiguous. V lost 0 bases to trimming and J lost 3 bases, with 9 bases between them. This CDR3 comprises 14 residues. Germline CDR1 SGHRS, CDR2 YFSETQ. CDR3 region: CASSLGTGYTEAFF. The DNA of the CDR3 is TGCGCCAGCAGCTTGGGTACGGGGTACACTGAAGCTTTCTTT.

The rearrangement joins TRBV12-3 or TRBV12-4 to TRBJ1-6; D unclear. Trimming removed 8 bases at V and 6 bases at J, with 17 bases between. The CDR3 has 15 amino acids. In DNA form, the CDR3 reads TGTGCCAGCGCATCACCCTGGACGGCTAATTCACCCCTCCACTTT. Translated: CASASPWTANSPLHF.

Ten or more counts support this clonotype. The rearrangement links TRBV20-1 to TRBJ2-7; TRBD2 is a possible D gene (6 bases). The ends were cut back, 2 bases at V and 0 bases at J, with 17 bases in the middle. Germline assignment: CDR1 DFQATT and CDR2 SNEGSKA (reference sequence). The CDR3 is made up of 16 amino acids. This chain's CDR3 is CSARLVGGLSSYEQYF. CDR3 sequence (DNA): TGCAGTGCTAGATTAGTGGGAGGTCTAAGCTCCTACGAGCAGTACTTC.

This clonotype was detected ten times or more. The chain combines TRBV19 with TRBJ2-1; 8 bases match TRBD2. This CDR3 has 17 residues. The V gene end was trimmed by 3 bases and the J gene end by 5 bases; junction bases not matched to a gene: 12. Germline V gene sequence: CDR1 LNHDA, CDR2 SQIVND (reference sequence). The chain's CDR3 is CASSIRRTTSAHNEQFF. CDR3 coding DNA: TGTGCCAGTAGTATCCGCAGGACGACTAGCGCCCACAATGAGCAGTTCTTC.

Many counts were recorded for this clonotype. The genes are TRBV5-6 and TRBJ2-7; D perhaps matches TRBD2 (6 bases). The CDR3 contains 15 residues. V lost 3 bases, J lost 0 bases, and 13 bases lay in between. Germline V gene data show CDR1 as SGHDT and CDR2 as YYEEEE. The chain's CDR3 is CASSSTGLSSYEQYF. CDR3 nucleotides: TGTGCCAGCAGCTCTACGGGACTCTCCTCCTACGAGCAGTACTTC.

As for this clonotype: A much larger clone lies one base from this, so it may be a read error. This chain links TRBV5-1 with TRBJ2-5, with D perhaps being TRBD1 or TRBD2 (5 bases each). There are 15 residues in the CDR3. Germline V gives CDR1 SGHRS, CDR2 YFSETQ. This chain's CDR3 is CASRTNVGDQEAQYF. The CDR3, as DNA: TGCGCCAGCCGAACAAATGTTGGGGACCAAGAGGCCCAGTACTTC. Drawing the rest from reference TRBV5-1 and TRBJ2-5, the complete variable domain is KAGVTQTPRYLIKTRGQQVTLSCSPISGHRSVSWYQQTPGQGLQFLFEYFSETQRNKGNFPGRFSGRQFSNSRSEMNVSTLELGDSALYLCASRTNVGDQEAQYFGPGTRLLVL.

This chain uses TRBV5-5 with TRBJ2-1, with D hard to call. Deletions cut 4 bases from V and 6 bases from J, with 17 bases between. CDR1 is SGHKS, CDR2 YYEKEE, per germline (reference sequence). The CDR3 is 15 residues long. DNA for the CDR3: TGTGCCAGCAGCCGACCCTCGACACAAAGCAATGAGCAGTTCTTC. Its protein is CASSRPSTQSNEQFF. Drawing the rest from reference TRBV5-5 and TRBJ2-1, the complete variable domain is DAGVTQSPTHLIKTRGQQVTLRCSPISGHKSVSWYQQVLGQGPQFIFQYYEKEERGRGNFPDRFSARQFPNYSSELNVNALLLGDSALYLCASSRPSTQSNEQFFGPGTRLTVL.

The chain joins TRBV11-1 to TRBJ2-1; 9 positions agree with TRBD2. The germline V gene has CDR1 SGHAT and CDR2 FQDESV (reference sequence). J lost 6 bases, V lost 4 bases, and 19 bases had no gene match. CDR3 length: 19 amino acids. The DNA for the CDR3 is TGTGCCAGCAGCTCTAAAGGTAGCGGGAGAGGGAATTTATCCAATGAGCAGTTCTTC. Its protein is CASSSKGSGRGNLSNEQFF.

The chain uses TRBV29-1 and TRBJ2-6, with D unclear. V lost 4 bases and J lost 3, with 4 bases in between. This CDR3 contains 12 residues. CDR1 and CDR2 (germline): SQVTM, ANQGSEA. CDR3 protein: CSVGGGANVLTF. The CDR3 bases are TGCAGCGTTGGAGGTGGGGCCAACGTCCTGACTTTC.

Many counts were recorded for this clonotype. This chain uses TRBV7-2 with TRBJ2-4, with D possibly matching TRBD2 (6 bases). With 0 bases removed from V and 0 bases from J, the gap between germline ends came to 6 bases. Germline-derived CDR1 and CDR2 are SGHTA and FQGNSA. The CDR3 consists of 15 residues. For the CDR3, the DNA is TGTGCCAGCAGCTTAGCGGGACTAGCCAAAAACATTCAGTACTTC. This encodes CASSLAGLAKNIQYF.

The rearrangement links TRBV12-3 or TRBV12-4 to TRBJ1-3, with D tentatively TRBD1 (6 bases). V was cut by 0 bases and J by 0 bases, with 9 bases left in between. The CDR3 runs 16 residues. The CDR3 nucleotides are TGTGCCAGCAGTTTAGCCGGGACACTCTCTGGAAACACCATATATTTT. Protein: CASSLAGTLSGNTIYF.

This clonotype was recorded a few times. DNA of the CDR3: TGTGCCAGCAGCGCGGGACTAGCGGGAGGGCCTAGCACAGATACGCAGTATTTT. It yields the protein CASSAGLAGGPSTDTQYF. The V call is TRBV9, the J call TRBJ2-3; 16 nucleotides align to TRBD2. This CDR3 is 18 amino acids long. Trimming cost V 3 bases and J 0 bases; bases outside gene matches: 4. Germline V gene lookup returns CDR1 SGDLS and CDR2 YYNGEE.